The 27 T cell receptor beta chains below all came from one sample that was sequenced in a study of OX40 agonist ivuxolimab in advanced cancers. TCRdb keeps only in-frame clones here, not all; method: immunoSEQ multiplex PCR. The sample lists around 50,000 clones, roughly 84% occurring once. The starting material was CD4+ or CD8+ T cells sorted from blood, obtained in a trial of the OX40 agonist ivuxolimab. The source of these receptors is an adult with an advanced solid tumor such as melanoma, head and neck, liver or kidney cancer.

This chain joins TRBV7-3 and TRBJ2-3; D tentatively fits TRBD1 or TRBD2 (5 bases each). The V gene lost 5 bases and the J gene lost 6 bases, with 18 bases spanning the gap. The V gene's germline CDR1 is SGHTA and CDR2 FQGTGA. This CDR3 comprises 15 residues. CDR3 sequence reads: CASSPQGAAVDTQYF. Here the CDR3 DNA reads TGTGCCAGCAGCCCCCAGGGAGCGGCCGTCGATACGCAGTATTTT.

J is TRBJ2-3 and V is TRBV30, with 10 bases aligning to TRBD1. In germline, CDR1 is GTSNPN, CDR2 SVGIG (reference sequence). V dropped 1 base and J dropped 5; count of bases not matched to a gene: 6. This CDR3 is built from 15 residues. In DNA form, the CDR3 reads TGTGCCTGGAGTGGACAGGGGGCGATGGTAGATACGCAGTATTTT. This translates into CAWSGQGAMVDTQYF.

V and J are TRBV19 and TRBJ1-4, with D possibly matching TRBD1 (5 bases). Germline loops: CDR1 LNHDA, CDR2 SQIVND (reference sequence). CDR3 length: 16 residues. Trimming cost V 1 base and J 0 bases, with 9 bases left between them. CDR3 sequence: CASSIGGRATNEKLFF. In DNA, the CDR3 is TGTGCCAGTAGTATAGGCGGCAGGGCAACTAATGAAAAACTGTTTTTT. The variable domain in full, with the rest retrieved from reference TRBV19 and TRBJ1-4, is DGGITQSPKYLFRKEGQNVTLSCEQNLNHDAMYWYRQDPGQGLRLIYYSQIVNDFQKGDIAEGYSVSREKKESFPLTVTSAQKNPTAFYLCASSIGGRATNEKLFFGSGTQLSVL.

The V call is TRBV7-9, the J call TRBJ2-5, with 15 bases aligning to TRBD2. Trimming cost V 0 bases and J 5 bases; bases outside gene matches: 10. CDR3 length: 19 amino acids. CDR1 is SEHNR and CDR2 is FQNEAQ in the germline V gene (reference sequence). This CDR3 reads CASSLASGLAGGPGETQYF. In nucleotides, the CDR3 is TGTGCCAGCAGCTTAGCGAGCGGACTAGCGGGAGGGCCTGGGGAGACCCAGTACTTC.

The chain is built from TRBV28 and TRBJ1-1; no reliable D call. The CDR3 length is 13 residues. Trimming took 2 bases from V and 3 from J, leaving 7 bases between them. The germline CDR1 and CDR2 sequences are MDHEN and SYDVKM. The CDR3 sequence is CASSLAWDTEAFF. For the CDR3, the DNA is TGTGCCAGCAGTTTAGCCTGGGACACTGAAGCTTTCTTT.

The CDR3 DNA follows: TGTGCCAGCAGTTACGGAGATAGCCAAGAGACCCAGTACTTC. Amino acid sequence: CASSYGDSQETQYF. The chain links TRBV6-5 to TRBJ2-5; no firm D call. V lost 2 bases and J lost 1, with 8 bases in between. Germline assignment: CDR1 MNHEY and CDR2 SVGAGI. This CDR3 is 14 amino acids long.

CDR3 sequence: CASSTGQGGYGYTF. CDR3 sequence (DNA): TGTGCCAGTAGTACTGGACAGGGGGGCTATGGCTACACCTTC. The chain combines TRBV19 with TRBJ1-2, with 10 bases matching TRBD1. V lost 4 bases to trimming and J lost 4 bases; unmatched junction nucleotides: 3. The V gene's germline CDR1 is LNHDA and CDR2 SQIVND (reference sequence). The CDR3 length is 14 residues. Full variable domain (rest looked up from reference TRBV19 and TRBJ1-2): DGGITQSPKYLFRKEGQNVTLSCEQNLNHDAMYWYRQDPGQGLRLIYYSQIVNDFQKGDIAEGYSVSREKKESFPLTVTSAQKNPTAFYLCASSTGQGGYGYTFGSGTRLTVV.

The chain employs TRBV11-3 and TRBJ2-2; D is unresolved. The CDR3 is 14 amino acids. The V gene lost 5 bases and the J gene lost 7 bases, with 14 bases spanning the gap. Germline CDR1 SGHNT, CDR2 YENEEA. CDR3 sequence reads: CASSPGRLSGELFF. CDR3 DNA: TGTGCCAGCAGCCCGGGTCGATTAAGCGGGGAGCTGTTTTTT.

The chain couples TRBV7-8 to TRBJ1-1; 7 bases are shared with TRBD1. The CDR3 runs 13 residues. J was trimmed by 4 bases and V by 2 bases; bases with no gene match: 1. CDR1 SGHVS and CDR2 FQNEAQ come from the germline V gene. CDR3 loop: CASSLSGGTEAFF. CDR3 DNA: TGTGCCAGCAGCTTATCAGGGGGCACTGAAGCTTTCTTT.

The V call is TRBV27, the J call TRBJ2-1, with 7 positions matching TRBD2. CDR1 and CDR2 from the germline V gene are MNHEY and SMNVEV (reference sequence). CDR3 size: 13 residues. Trimming removed 3 bases from V and 13 bases from J; junction bases left unmatched: 9. The CDR3 sequence: CASSFLGAGLQFF. The CDR3 DNA is TGTGCCAGCAGTTTTCTCGGAGCGGGACTACAGTTCTTC.

The gene calls are TRBV2 and TRBJ2-3; 8 nucleotides align to TRBD1. CDR1 and CDR2 (germline): SNHLY, FYNNEI. V trimming: 6 bases; J trimming: 1 base; junction bases outside the gene matches: 6. The CDR3 has 15 residues. The CDR3 region is CASSIQGVRTDTQYF. The CDR3 bases are TGTGCCAGCAGCATACAGGGGGTTCGCACAGATACGCAGTATTTT.

This clone was recorded once. The rearrangement links TRBV28 to TRBJ2-1; 7 bases match TRBD2. V dropped 1 base and J dropped 2; count of bases not matched to a gene: 5. This CDR3 comprises 16 residues. Germline V lookup: CDR1 MDHEN, CDR2 SYDVKM. CDR3 region: CASSLFLADPYNEQFF. The CDR3 DNA reads as TGTGCCAGCAGTTTATTTCTAGCGGATCCCTACAATGAGCAGTTCTTC.

V is TRBV29-1 and J is TRBJ2-1; no clear D gene. This CDR3 is 14 amino acids long. V lost 7 bases and J lost 0, with 13 bases in between. Germline V gene lookup returns CDR1 SQVTM and CDR2 ANQGSEA. In nucleotides, the CDR3 is TGCAGCGCTCTAGATCCCTACTCCTACAATGAGCAGTTCTTC. As protein: CSALDPYSYNEQFF.

The CDR3 sequence is CASSPAGVGDTQYF. CDR3 nucleotides: TGCGCCAGCAGCCCTGCTGGGGTGGGAGATACGCAGTATTTT. The V call is TRBV5-1, the J call TRBJ2-3; D gene ambiguous. The CDR3 consists of 14 residues. Germline V gene data show CDR1 as SGHRS and CDR2 as YFSETQ. With 4 bases removed from V and 5 bases from J, the gap between germline ends came to 14 bases.

This chain connects TRBV5-5 to TRBJ2-7; D uncertain. The CDR3 totals 15 residues. V shed 4 bases and J shed 5 bases, with 19 bases lying between them. Germline V gene lookup returns CDR1 SGHKS and CDR2 YYEKEE (reference sequence). The CDR3 nucleotides read TGTGCCAGCAGCCTGAGAACATATGACACGAACGAGCAGTACTTC. This gives the protein CASSLRTYDTNEQYF.

This sequence joins TRBV6-5 and TRBJ1-5, with unresolved D. The germline CDR1 and CDR2 sequences are MNHEY and SVGAGI. V shed 7 bases and J shed 0 bases, with 7 bases lying between them. This CDR3 region has 13 residues. The CDR3 region is CASKSNSNQPQHF. CDR3 coding DNA: TGTGCCAGCAAAAGCAATAGCAATCAGCCCCAGCATTTT.

The V and J genes are TRBV5-6 and TRBJ2-7, with 10 bases lining up with TRBD2. The germline V gene encodes CDR1 SGHDT and CDR2 YYEEEE. The CDR3 extends over 14 amino acids. V lost 0 bases to trimming and J lost 5 bases; unmatched junction nucleotides: 2. The CDR3 coding sequence is TGTGCCAGCAGCTTGGAGCTAGCGGGAGACGAGCAGTACTTC. Translated, it gives CASSLELAGDEQYF.

The rearrangement joins TRBV30 to TRBJ2-7; no clear D gene. This CDR3 has 13 amino acids. Per germline, CDR1 GTSNPN and CDR2 SVGIG (reference sequence). V was pared by 0 bases and J by 2 bases, with 8 bases between. The CDR3 region is CAWSVKGTYEQYF. Written as DNA, the CDR3 is TGTGCCTGGAGTGTGAAGGGTACCTACGAGCAGTACTTC.

This chain uses TRBV5-1 with TRBJ1-5; TRBD1 matches 7 bases. CDR1 SGHRS and CDR2 YFSETQ come from the germline V gene. The junction had 4 bases not matched to a gene; V was cut back by 4 bases and J by 3 bases. CDR3 length: 14 residues. The CDR3 bases are TGCGCCAGCAGCGTAACAGGGGTCAATCAGCCCCAGCATTTT. This gives the protein CASSVTGVNQPQHF.

The gene calls are TRBV19 and TRBJ1-5, with D possibly matching TRBD1 (6 bases). Germline assignment: CDR1 LNHDA and CDR2 SQIVND (reference sequence). V was shortened by 0 bases and J by 4 bases, with 13 bases between the two germline ends. The CDR3 sequence is 16 residues long. The CDR3 is CASSIDTGNRNQPQHF. DNA of the CDR3: TGTGCCAGTAGTATAGATACAGGGAATAGGAATCAGCCCCAGCATTTT. Full variable domain (outside the CDR3, taken from reference TRBV19 and TRBJ1-5): DGGITQSPKYLFRKEGQNVTLSCEQNLNHDAMYWYRQDPGQGLRLIYYSQIVNDFQKGDIAEGYSVSREKKESFPLTVTSAQKNPTAFYLCASSIDTGNRNQPQHFGDGTRLSIL.

CDR3 loop: CAWSVGAVARNEQFF. In nucleotides, the CDR3 is TGTGCCTGGAGTGTAGGGGCGGTAGCACGTAATGAGCAGTTCTTC. The chain is built from TRBV30 and TRBJ2-1; TRBD1 is a possible D gene (5 bases). CDR1 and CDR2 from the germline V gene are GTSNPN and SVGIG (reference sequence). V lost 0 bases, J lost 7 bases, and 16 bases lay in between. The CDR3 contains 15 residues.

CDR3 sequence: CASSSTGDQPQHF. The CDR3 bases are TGTGCCAGCAGCTCGACAGGAGATCAGCCCCAGCATTTT. The rearrangement links TRBV7-9 to TRBJ1-5; D may be TRBD1 (6 bases). Germline V CDR1 and CDR2: SEHNR, FQNEAQ (reference sequence). The CDR3 totals 13 residues. V lost 4 bases and J 5 bases, leaving 9 bases between the germline ends.

The chain employs TRBV29-1 and TRBJ2-3, with D perhaps TRBD1 (6 bases). CDR1 is SQVTM, CDR2 ANQGSEA, per germline. V gave up 0 bases and J gave up 3 bases, with 25 bases separating them. The CDR3 runs 19 residues. The CDR3: CSVEDASSNRQGPTDTQYF. The CDR3 DNA sequence: TGCAGCGTTGAAGATGCTTCTTCTAATAGGCAGGGGCCGACAGATACGCAGTATTTT.

The chain links TRBV18 to TRBJ2-1, with 8 positions matching TRBD1. Germline trimming cut 6 bases from V and 7 bases from J; bases unmatched to any gene: 5. The CDR3 has 13 residues. Per germline, CDR1 KGHSH and CDR2 LQKENI. CDR3 in amino acids: CASSPTGENEQFF. The CDR3 DNA is TGTGCCAGCTCCCCGACAGGGGAGAATGAGCAGTTCTTC.

This chain connects TRBV9 to TRBJ2-1; the D gene could be TRBD1 or TRBD2 (5 bases each). The CDR3 runs 15 residues. The V and J ends lost 0 bases and 2 bases respectively, with 9 bases between them. CDR1 SGDLS and CDR2 YYNGEE come from the germline V gene. The CDR3 nucleotides read TGTGCCAGCAGCGTAGAGCGAGGGGCCTACAATGAGCAGTTCTTC. It is translated as CASSVERGAYNEQFF.

The genes are TRBV7-9 and TRBJ2-3; D remains unclear. CDR1 is SEHNR, CDR2 FQNEAQ, per germline (reference sequence). V was cut by 0 bases and J by 4 bases, with 11 bases left in between. The CDR3 covers 15 residues. CDR3 region: CASSLARARADTQYF. DNA for the CDR3: TGTGCCAGCAGCTTAGCTAGGGCTCGGGCAGATACGCAGTATTTT.

The genes are TRBV18 and TRBJ2-1, with 8 nucleotides matching TRBD2. The CDR3 has 15 amino acids. Germline V gene sequence: CDR1 KGHSH, CDR2 LQKENI. The V segment lost 5 bases and the J segment 8 bases; nucleotides outside the gene matches: 11. The CDR3 here is CASSTLGLVYDEQFF. The CDR3 DNA sequence: TGTGCCAGCTCAACGTTGGGACTAGTCTATGATGAGCAGTTCTTC.